This T cell receptor beta chain comes out of a study of STAT5B mutations in CD4+ large granular lymphocyte leukemia. This CDR3 has 13 residues. Germline assignment: CDR1 LGHNA and CDR2 YSLEER. V was shortened by 0 bases and J by 5 bases, with 7 bases between the two germline ends. Overall study findings and caveats: Compared with healthy controls (2/35), patient top clones favored TRBV06 (8/27). Roughly a quarter of private leukemic clonotypes occurred rarely in other patients' non-leukemic repertoires.

Profiled with immunoSEQ multiplex PCR; TCRdb holds only in-frame clones, not every one. Of 20,000 to 25,000 clones listed, more than 70% were seen once; the top ten hold around 0.65%. This clone was seen only a few times. Antigen: not known. The clonotype originates from a human donor in good health. Sequenced: CD4+ T cells from blood buffy coats. The genes are TRBV4-3 and TRBJ1-2; D call uncertain. CDR3 coding DNA: TGCGCCAGCAGCCAAGAACGGGATTATGGCTACACCTTC. Translation: CASSQERDYGYTF.